This entry lists 3 T cell receptor beta chains sequenced from one sample in a study of blood T cells in healthy people across ages. The use of a sample-barcoded 5' primer and a J-beta primer mix characterized a second PCR of roughly 7 to 11 cycles. A single record per CDR3 protein comes from TCRdb applying MiXCR to the 5' RACE reads. The sample includes over 1.5 million distinct CDR3 sequences, approximately 50% of them seen just once. Sequenced sample: blood. These receptors were taken from a woman in her thirties or forties in good health.

This clonotype was observed a few times. V and J are TRBV10-3 and TRBJ2-7; weak D call: TRBD1 (6 bases). CDR3 length equals 13 residues. Trimming took 4 bases from V and 1 from J, leaving 8 bases between them. In germline, CDR1 is ENHRY, CDR2 SYGVKD. CDR3 protein: CAISGGTSYEQYF. CDR3 coding DNA: TGTGCCATCAGTGGAGGGACATCCTACGAGCAGTACTTC.

The chain uses TRBV28 and TRBJ2-5; no clear D gene. V lost 6 bases to trimming and J lost 3 bases, with 8 bases between them. CDR3 size: 12 residues. The germline CDR1 and CDR2 sequences are MDHEN and SYDVKM. In DNA form, the CDR3 reads TGTGCCAGCAGACAGAAGAAAGAGACCCAGTACTTC. Translation: CASRQKKETQYF. The variable domain in full, completed from reference TRBV28 and TRBJ2-5, reads DVKVTQSSRYLVKRTGEKVFLECVQDMDHENMFWYRQDPGLGLRLIYFSYDVKMKEKGDIPEGYSVSREKKERFSLILESASTNQTSMYLCASRQKKETQYFGPGTRLLVL.

V gene TRBV24-1 combines with J gene TRBJ2-3; D may be TRBD1 (5 bases). Trimming cost V 5 bases and J 2 bases, with 10 bases left between them. CDR1 and CDR2 (germline): KGHDR, SFDVKD. CDR3 size: 14 residues. CDR3: CATSGDRNTDTQYF. For the CDR3, the DNA is TGTGCCACCAGTGGAGACAGAAACACAGATACGCAGTATTTT.